The sequence of this T cell receptor (beta chain) was determined in a study of cytomegalovirus exposure and HLA in healthy donors. Study-wide background: Sequencing of 150 million to 200 million T cells in an earlier analysis found around 120 million unique TCR beta sequences.

V lost 4 bases and J lost 4, with 8 bases in between. Germline V gene sequence: CDR1 SGHDN, CDR2 FVKESK. The CDR3 length is 13 residues. The PCR was carried out with 60 Vbeta primers and 13 Jbeta primers. The protocol was immunoSEQ multiplex PCR, while the TCRdb copy is restricted to in-frame clones and leaves out a portion. This sample's clone table lists roughly 100,000 clones. At sampling all donors were nominally healthy, likely with unrecorded immune exposures. The study, taken as a whole, reports: According to a later analysis, donors in an Asian-associated ancestry cluster reportedly had fewer N-insertions than the approximately 670-donor mean. V- and J-gene trimming in TCR beta was tied to a missense DCLRE1C variant by an analysis performed later.

On this clone: Its antigen is currently unknown.

V gene TRBV14 combines with J gene TRBJ2-1; D gene ambiguous. This TCR came from a man over 45 in good health and CMV-seronegative. Sequencing used PBMCs. This CDR3 reads CASSRGTYNEQFF. CDR3 sequence (DNA): TGTGCCAGCAGCCGAGGCACGTACAATGAGCAGTTCTTC.